These T cell receptor beta chains were read from a single sample in a study of T cells in Graves' hyperthyroidism and ophthalmopathy. TCRdb passed the multiplex PCR reads through MiXCR, listing each CDR3 protein once. The table lists approximately 590,000 distinct CDR3 sequences, about a sixth of them singletons. Material for sequencing was blood. The source of these receptors is a young woman with Graves' hyperthyroidism. Each CDR3 is given with its conserved first and last residue. The D gene is left open where the match is weak. Where a row states a size, it is once, few, many or the class of an expanded clone; other rows omit it.

V gene,D gene,J gene,clone size,CDR3 DNA,CDR3 protein
TRBV4-1,.,TRBJ2-7,few,TGCGCCAGCAGCCTTCCGGACTATGAGCAGTACTTC,CASSLPDYEQYF
TRBV3-1,.,TRBJ2-1,many,TGTGCCAGCAGCCCCCGGGAGCCCCTCTACGAGCAAAACTCCTACAATGAGCAGTTCTTC,CASSPREPLYEQNSYNEQFF
TRBV2,.,TRBJ1-4,many,TGTGCCAGCAGACGAAGTTTACAGGGTTGGGGAAAACTGTTTTTT,CASRRSLQGWGKLFF
TRBV7-3,.,TRBJ2-2,many,TGTGCCAGCAGCTCAAGCGGTGGAGGAGGTACCGGGGAGCTGTTTTTT,CASSSSGGGGTGELFF
TRBV6-1,.,TRBJ1-5,.,TGTGCCAGCAGTGAACTCAGGAATAGCAATCAGCCCCAGCATTTT,CASSELRNSNQPQHF
TRBV29-1,TRBD1,TRBJ2-7,many,TGCAGCGTTGGACAGGGGACAGGATCTGTCTACGAGCAGTACTTC,CSVGQGTGSVYEQYF
TRBV10-3,TRBD2,TRBJ2-3,few,TGTGCCATCAGTGAGGCTAGCGGGAGGGAGTCAGATACGCAGTATTTT,CAISEASGRESDTQYF
TRBV10-2,.,TRBJ2-7,many,TGCGCCAGCGGGAAGGTCCCCTACGAGCAGTACTTC,CASGKVPYEQYF
TRBV2,TRBD2,TRBJ2-7,many,TGTGCCAGCTACCAGGGGGGACTAGCGGGAGAGAGCTCCTACGAGCAGTACTTC,CASYQGGLAGESSYEQYF
TRBV20-1,.,TRBJ2-7,.,TGCAGTGCTATACAGGGATACGAGCAGTACTTC,CSAIQGYEQYF
TRBV24-1,TRBD2,TRBJ2-1,few,TGTGCCACCAGTGATTCTCCCGGGACGCAGGGAGGGGAGCAGTTCTTC,CATSDSPGTQGGEQFF
TRBV6-5,.,TRBJ1-1,many,TGTGCCAGCAGTTACTCGAGTTGGGGAGACACTGAAGCTTTCTTT,CASSYSSWGDTEAFF
TRBV10-3,.,TRBJ2-3,few,TGTGCCATCATGTCCCAAAGCACAGATACGCAGTATTTT,CAIMSQSTDTQYF
TRBV6-2/TRBV6-3,.,TRBJ2-7,.,TGTGCCAGCAAAGGAGCCTACGAGCAGTACTTC,CASKGAYEQYF
TRBV4-3,.,TRBJ2-3,few,TGCGCCAGCAGCCACCTCTGGGGGACCACAGATACGCAGTATTTT,CASSHLWGTTDTQYF
TRBV20-1,.,TRBJ2-1,.,TGCAGTGCTAGAGTGGCCTGGGGGGGCGATGAGCAGTTCTTC,CSARVAWGGDEQFF
TRBV12-3/TRBV12-4,.,TRBJ2-1,.,TGTGCCAGCAGTTTAGGGGTGAGACAGTTCTTC,CASSLGVRQFF
TRBV11-1,.,TRBJ1-1,many,TGTGCCAGCAGCGAAAGACAGGACACTGAAGCTTTCTTT,CASSERQDTEAFF
TRBV6-1,TRBD2,TRBJ2-3,many,TGTGCCAGCAGTCCCTACCCCCTAGCGGGAGGGGCGGCAGATACGCAGTATTTT,CASSPYPLAGGAADTQYF
TRBV7-9,.,TRBJ2-1,many,TGTGCCAGCAACGCGCGGACGGTCAGGGACAATGAGCAGTTCTTC,CASNARTVRDNEQFF
TRBV20-1,.,TRBJ2-7,.,TGCAGTGCTAGAGATGGAAATTCCGAGCAGTACTTC,CSARDGNSEQYF
TRBV6-2/TRBV6-3,TRBD1,TRBJ1-2,many,TGTGCCAGCAGTACTGTGCGGGACAGGGCGTACTATGGCTACACCTTC,CASSTVRDRAYYGYTF